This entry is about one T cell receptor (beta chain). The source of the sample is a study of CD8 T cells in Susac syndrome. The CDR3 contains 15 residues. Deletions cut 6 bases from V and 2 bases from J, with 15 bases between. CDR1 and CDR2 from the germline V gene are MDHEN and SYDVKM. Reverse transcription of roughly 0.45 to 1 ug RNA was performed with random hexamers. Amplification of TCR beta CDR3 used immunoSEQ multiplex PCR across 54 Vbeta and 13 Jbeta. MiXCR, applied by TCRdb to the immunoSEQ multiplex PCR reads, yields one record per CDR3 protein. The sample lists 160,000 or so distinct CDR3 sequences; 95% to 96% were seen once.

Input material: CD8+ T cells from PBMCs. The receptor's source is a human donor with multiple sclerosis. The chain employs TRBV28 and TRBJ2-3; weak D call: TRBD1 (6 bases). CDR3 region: CASSRGQTYTDTQYF. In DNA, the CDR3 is TGTGCCAGCAGCCGAGGACAGACCTACACAGATACGCAGTATTTT.